Following are 8 T cell receptor beta chains from one sample sequenced in a study of T cell clonotyping in hematopoietic cell transplantation. Profiled with immunoSEQ multiplex PCR; TCRdb holds only in-frame clones, not every one. The repertoire includes a few thousand clones, approximately 91% of them detected once, and about 41% sits in the top ten. This sample comprised peripheral blood mononuclear cells, obtained 100 days after allogeneic stem cell transplant. These receptors all come from a female patient aged 50-59 years who had an allogeneic stem cell transplant from a related donor, so the T cells may come from the graft donor. Some clones in this sample may be carry-over from other donors' samples.

The chain joins TRBV27 to TRBJ2-2, with TRBD1 matching over 9 bases. The junction had 9 bases not matched to a gene; V was cut back by 5 bases and J by 5 bases. Germline V CDR1 and CDR2: MNHEY, SMNVEV (reference sequence). The CDR3 has 16 amino acids. The CDR3 coding sequence is TGTGCCAGCAGTCCACCGGGACAGGGTAGGACCGGGGAGCTGTTTTTT. Protein product: CASSPPGQGRTGELFF.

V gene TRBV7-9 combines with J gene TRBJ2-7, with TRBD2 matching over 12 bases. This CDR3 region has 13 residues. Germline loops: CDR1 SEHNR, CDR2 FQNEAQ (reference sequence). V lost 4 bases, J lost 7 bases, and 2 bases stayed unmatched. CDR3 nucleotides: TGTGCCAGCAGCTCTAGCGGGAGGGGTGAGCAGTACTTC. Protein sequence: CASSSSGRGEQYF. Full variable domain (outside the CDR3, taken from reference TRBV7-9 and TRBJ2-7): DTGVSQNPRHKITKRGQNVTFRCDPISEHNRLYWYRQTLGQGPEFLTYFQNEAQLEKSRLLSDRFSAERPKGSFSTLEIQRTEQGDSAMYLCASSSSGRGEQYFGPGTRLTVT.

The chain uses TRBV29-1 and TRBJ1-2, with D perhaps TRBD1 (5 bases). Germline CDR1 and CDR2: SQVTM and ANQGSEA. This CDR3 spans 10 amino acids. Trimming shortened V by 6 bases and J by 8 bases, and 10 bases separated the two germline ends. The DNA of the CDR3 is TGCAGCGTCGGGGACGGAGGCTACACCTTC. Amino acids: CSVGDGGYTF.

A single count supports this clone. The chain uses TRBV5-6 and TRBJ2-3, with a weak D call TRBD2 (7 bases). The CDR3 is 16 residues long. From germline, CDR1 is SGHDT and CDR2 YYEEEE. Trimming shortened V by 0 bases and J by 3 bases, and 14 bases separated the two germline ends. CDR3 protein: CASSLGQGGGTDTQYF. In DNA form, the CDR3 reads TGTGCCAGCAGCTTGGGCCAGGGAGGGGGGACAGATACGCAGTATTTT.

The chain is built from TRBV5-1 and TRBJ2-2; 8 bases align to TRBD1. Per the germline V gene, CDR1 is SGHRS and CDR2 is YFSETQ. The CDR3 sequence is 15 residues long. V was pared by 4 bases and J by 5 bases, with 7 bases of the junction left unmatched. DNA of the CDR3: TGCGCCAGCAGCCCCCCGACAGGGGTTACCGGGGAGCTGTTTTTT. It encodes CASSPPTGVTGELFF.

The V gene is TRBV19, the J gene TRBJ1-5; D gene ambiguous. Germline V gene data show CDR1 as LNHDA and CDR2 as SQIVND (reference sequence). The CDR3 totals 14 residues. Trimming removed 6 bases at V and 6 bases at J, with 15 bases between. CDR3 residues: CASSMGGSGQPQHF. The CDR3 DNA sequence: TGTGCCAGTAGCATGGGAGGGTCCGGTCAGCCCCAGCATTTT.

V and J are TRBV6-5 and TRBJ1-6; TRBD1 agrees at 9 bases. Germline CDR1 reads MNHEY; CDR2 reads SVGAGI. V gave up 7 bases and J gave up 4 bases; unmatched junction bases: 5. CDR3 length: 15 amino acids. The chain's CDR3 is CASKQDRGYNSPLHF. The CDR3 nucleotides are TGTGCCAGCAAACAGGACAGGGGATATAATTCACCCCTCCACTTT.

The genes are TRBV7-9 and TRBJ1-1; a weak D match, TRBD1 (5 bases). V lost 3 bases, J lost 0 bases, and 8 bases lay in between. Germline CDR1 reads SEHNR; CDR2 reads FQNEAQ (reference sequence). CDR3 length: 14 amino acids. The CDR3 loop is CASSFEGLNTEAFF. The CDR3 DNA reads TGTGCCAGCAGCTTCGAGGGGTTGAACACTGAAGCTTTCTTT.